Below, one T cell receptor (beta chain) is given with its context. Its antigen remains unidentified. This sample is drawn from a study of blood T cells in healthy people across ages. Primers used in a second PCR of roughly 6 to 11 cycles were a sample-barcoded 5' primer and a J-beta primer mix. A 12-random-nucleotide template-switch adaptor tagged each cDNA molecule. Sequencing of every sample gave 2.5 million or more CDR3-containing paired-end reads. MiXCR was run by TCRdb on the 5' RACE reads, yielding one entry per CDR3 protein. The repertoire holds some 1.8 million distinct CDR3 sequences, with about two fifths as singletons. Study-level findings and limits: It was found that TCR beta diversity correlated strongly with the percentage of naive T cells.

This CDR3 spans 16 amino acids. Germline V gene data show CDR1 as LGHDT and CDR2 as YNNKEL (reference sequence). Each sample yielded at least 6 million isolated PBMCs. The receptor's source is a human donor in good health. The chain combines TRBV3-1 with TRBJ2-5, with 9 bases aligning to TRBD2. The J call is doubtful: the DNA matches TRBJ2-7 better. Material: blood. Written as DNA, the CDR3 is TGTGCCAGCAGCCAGCGACTAGCGGTCAAAATCAACGAGCAGTACTTC. Its protein product is CASSQRLAVKINEQYF.